The 30 T cell receptor beta chains below all came from one sample that was sequenced in a study of T cells in Graves' hyperthyroidism and ophthalmopathy. Template material for amplifying TCR beta CDR3 regions consisted of RNA transcripts. In the first-round RT-PCR of the TCR CDR3, the HTBI primer set was used. Using its own MiXCR run on the multiplex PCR reads, TCRdb lists one record per CDR3 protein. Seen here are 80,000 to 100,000 distinct CDR3 sequences, approximately 39% observed once, and the top ten hold 10%. Material for sequencing was peripheral blood or thyroid tissue (not recorded which). The receptor source for this set is a woman aged 25 to 39 with Graves' hyperthyroidism.

The chain combines TRBV13 with TRBJ1-2, with D possibly being TRBD1 (5 bases). V dropped 4 bases and J dropped 0 bases, with 12 bases sitting between them. The CDR3 sequence is 15 residues long. The germline V gene has CDR1 PRHDT and CDR2 FYEKMQ (reference sequence). CDR3 in amino acids: CASSSFDSANYGYTF. For the CDR3, the DNA is TGTGCCAGCAGCTCATTCGACAGCGCTAACTATGGCTACACCTTC. Complete variable domain (other parts from reference TRBV13 and TRBJ1-2): AAGVIQSPRHLIKEKRETATLKCYPIPRHDTVYWYQQGPGQDPQFLISFYEKMQSDKGSIPDRFSAQQFSDYHSELNMSSLELGDSALYFCASSSFDSANYGYTFGSGTRLTVV.

The chain employs TRBV7-2 and TRBJ2-2; a weak D match, TRBD2 (6 bases). Germline values: CDR1 SGHTA, CDR2 FQGNSA. The ends were cut back, 9 bases at V and 2 bases at J, with 16 bases in the middle. This CDR3 is built from 15 residues. CDR3 in amino acids: CASTGSSGNTGELFF. The CDR3, as DNA: TGTGCCAGTACCGGGAGCTCTGGAAACACCGGGGAGCTGTTTTTT. Drawing the rest from reference TRBV7-2 and TRBJ2-2, the complete variable domain is GAGVSQSPSNKVTEKGKDVELRCDPISGHTALYWYRQSLGQGLEFLIYFQGNSAPDKSGLPSDRFSAERTGGSVSTLTIQRTQQEDSAVYLCASTGSSGNTGELFFGEGSRLTVL.

The chain joins TRBV3-1 to TRBJ2-7; no clear D. There are 12 residues in the CDR3. V shed 7 bases and J shed 1 base, with 8 bases lying between them. The germline gives CDR1 LGHDT, CDR2 YNNKEL (reference sequence). The CDR3 DNA follows: TGTGCCAGCAAGGGTGGATCCTACGAGCAGTACTTC. It yields the protein CASKGGSYEQYF.

In its sample, this clonotype was seen many times. The V call is TRBV12-3 or TRBV12-4, the J call TRBJ2-2, with D possibly TRBD2 on 6 matching bases. This CDR3 has 17 amino acids. The V gene lost 3 bases and the J gene lost 5 bases, with 19 bases spanning the gap. DNA of the CDR3: TGTGCCAGCAGTTTTCATGACGCTAGCGCCAGGACCGGGGAGCTGTTTTTT. Amino acids: CASSFHDASARTGELFF.

With regard to this clonotype: An end of the junction differs from the germline gene, which may be a read error. This chain links TRBV6-5 with TRBJ1-4, with no clear D. The DNA matches TRBJ1-1 better at its end, which makes the J call doubtful. Looked up from germline, CDR1 is MNHEY and CDR2 is SVGAGI. The CDR3 runs to 12 residues. The CDR3 DNA reads TGTGCCGGCAGTTACTCCGACACAGAGGCTTTCTTT. This translates into CAGSYSDTEAFF.

This clonotype came up once. The junction departs from the called germline gene at one end, perhaps through a read error. The genes are TRBV7-3 and TRBJ2-6; 8 bases are shared with TRBD1. Per germline, CDR1 SGHTA and CDR2 FQGTGA. This CDR3 has 17 amino acids. CDR3 nucleotides: TGCGCCAGCAGCCGACGATCGACAGGGGCCGGGGCCAACGTCCTGACTTTC. It translates to CASSRRSTGAGANVLTF.

Many counts were recorded for this clonotype. The chain carries TRBV18 and TRBJ1-2; D not resolved. This CDR3 comprises 11 residues. Germline assignment: CDR1 KGHSH and CDR2 LQKENI. V dropped 4 bases and J dropped 7 bases, with 7 bases sitting between them. This CDR3 is CASSQGGGYTF. In nucleotides, the CDR3 is TGTGCCAGCTCACAGGGAGGTGGCTACACCTTC.

In this sample, this clonotype turned up many times. One end of the junction fails to match germline, which may point to a read error. The rearrangement links TRBV5-1 to TRBJ2-5, with TRBD1 as a possible D gene (5 bases). Germline V gene data show CDR1 as SGHRS and CDR2 as YFSETQ. CDR3 size: 14 residues. CDR3 protein: CASSQGAQEDTQYF. DNA for the CDR3: TGCGCCAGCAGTCAAGGGGCACAGGAAGATACCCAGTACTTC.

Turning to this clonotype: This may come from a read error, since a much larger clone is one base off. This chain links TRBV7-9 with TRBJ2-5; 7 bases are a match to TRBD2. V lost 6 bases and J lost 7; bases outside the gene matches: 14. Per germline, CDR1 SEHNR and CDR2 FQNEAQ (reference sequence). The CDR3 has 15 residues. The CDR3 sequence: CASSPTREVTGTQYF. The DNA for the CDR3 is TGTGCCAGCAGTCCCACCCGGGAGGTCACGGGGACCCAGTACTTC.

In regard to this clonotype: A junction boundary mismatches the germline segment, possibly from a read error. The CDR3 DNA reads as TGTGCCAGCAGCTTGTTCGCGTTCACAGATACGGAGTATTTT. This encodes CASSLFAFTDTEYF. The V call is TRBV7-8, the J call TRBJ2-3, with D uncertain. CDR3 length equals 14 residues. Germline CDR1 SGHVS, CDR2 FQNEAQ.

This clonotype showed up many times. The rearrangement links TRBV6-6 to TRBJ2-7; D is uncertain. The length of the CDR3 is 14 residues. The V and J ends lost 2 bases and 2 bases respectively, with 10 bases between them. Germline V gives CDR1 MNHNY, CDR2 SVGAGI (reference sequence). In DNA form, the CDR3 reads TGTGCCAGCAGTTACGGTCTCTATCCCTACGAGCAGTACTTC. It yields the protein CASSYGLYPYEQYF.

The chain employs TRBV5-1 and TRBJ2-3; 9 positions agree with TRBD1. The V and J ends lost 0 bases and 0 bases, in that order; junction bases with no gene match: 2. Germline CDR1 and CDR2: SGHRS and YFSETQ. The CDR3 contains 16 residues. The DNA of the CDR3 is TGCGCCAGCAGCTTGGGGACAGGGGAGAGCACAGATACGCAGTATTTT. Protein sequence: CASSLGTGESTDTQYF.

This clonotype was recorded at least ten times. The chain links TRBV19 to TRBJ2-5; D unclear. The CDR3 sequence is 13 residues long. Per germline, CDR1 LNHDA and CDR2 SQIVND (reference sequence). Deletions cut 2 bases from V and 1 base from J, with 5 bases between. The CDR3 loop reads CASSIISQETQYF. The CDR3 nucleotides read TGTGCCAGTAGTATAATTAGCCAAGAGACCCAGTACTTC.

In its sample, this clonotype was seen many times. The rearrangement links TRBV5-1 to TRBJ1-6; weak D call: TRBD1 (5 bases). CDR1 is SGHRS and CDR2 is YFSETQ in the germline V gene. CDR3 length: 13 residues. Trimming left V 7 bases short and J 7 bases short, with 12 bases between. The CDR3 region is CASGPDSNSPLHF. In nucleotides, the CDR3 is TGCGCCAGCGGCCCAGACAGCAATTCACCCCTCCACTTT.

This clonotype has ten or more counts. The V call is TRBV5-4, the J call TRBJ2-3; D might be TRBD1 (6 bases). Germline values: CDR1 SGHNT, CDR2 YYREEE (reference sequence). The CDR3 has 15 residues. Trimming shortened V by 2 bases and J by 1 base, and 11 bases separated the two germline ends. Here the CDR3 reads CASSFDRLRTDTQYF. The CDR3 bases are TGTGCCAGCAGCTTCGACAGGTTGCGCACAGATACGCAGTATTTT.

The J gene is TRBJ2-5, the V gene TRBV7-8; D possibly matches TRBD1 or TRBD2 (6 bases each). This CDR3 has 15 amino acids. Germline V gene sequence: CDR1 SGHVS, CDR2 FQNEAQ. The V end lost 10 bases, the J end lost 5 bases, and 23 bases lay between the germline ends. CDR3 amino acids: CANGLIRGPGETQYF. For the CDR3, the DNA is TGTGCCAACGGCTTAATTCGGGGGCCTGGGGAGACCCAGTACTTC.

This clonotype showed up many times. The chain is built from TRBV11-2 and TRBJ2-7; D ambiguous. This CDR3 has 13 amino acids. Germline CDR1 is SGHAT and CDR2 is FQNNGV. V lost 8 bases, J lost 3 bases, and 14 bases lay in between. Here the CDR3 reads CASQSGLNYEQYF. DNA for the CDR3: TGTGCCAGCCAGTCCGGCTTAAACTACGAGCAGTACTTC.

The sample holds many counts of this clonotype. The CDR3: CASSLGEGLMNTEAFF. For the CDR3, the DNA is TGTGCCAGCAGCTTAGGGGAGGGATTAATGAACACTGAAGCTTTCTTT. This sequence joins TRBV7-8 and TRBJ1-1; the D is unclear. The V end was cut by 1 base, the J end by 0 bases, with 12 bases between. This CDR3 is built from 16 residues. Germline V gene data show CDR1 as SGHVS and CDR2 as FQNEAQ.

The chain combines TRBV15 with TRBJ1-1; 8 positions agree with TRBD1. The CDR3 contains 14 residues. J lost 11 bases, V lost 5 bases, and 13 bases had no gene match. CDR1 and CDR2 from the germline V gene are LNHNV and YYDKDF (reference sequence). CDR3 nucleotide sequence: TGTGCCACCAGCCGCAACTCCGGGACAGGCTCCGCTTTCTTT. Protein sequence: CATSRNSGTGSAFF.

This clonotype has ten or more counts. The CDR3 coding sequence is TGTGCCAGCAGCCAATTTGCAGGGGCAAGAGATACGCAGTATTTT. It codes for CASSQFAGARDTQYF. The chain has TRBV3-1 and TRBJ2-3, with a weak D call TRBD1 (6 bases). V was trimmed by 2 bases and J by 5 bases, leaving 14 bases between them. This CDR3 is built from 15 residues. CDR1 and CDR2 (germline): LGHDT, YNNKEL (reference sequence).

This rearrangement joins TRBV15 to TRBJ2-7; TRBD2 is a possible D gene (5 bases). Germline V gene sequence: CDR1 LNHNV, CDR2 YYDKDF (reference sequence). This CDR3 comprises 16 residues. Trimming stripped 8 bases from V and 5 bases from J, with 25 bases between. The CDR3 region is CATSGADSSFWDEQYF. Here the CDR3 DNA reads TGTGCCACCTCGGGCGCGGACTCTAGCTTCTGGGACGAGCAGTACTTC.

In its sample, this clonotype was seen many times. The rearrangement links TRBV20-1 to TRBJ1-3; D not certain. The V and J ends lost 3 bases and 0 bases respectively, with 9 bases between them. There are 14 residues in the CDR3. Looked up from germline, CDR1 is DFQATT and CDR2 is SNEGSKA (reference sequence). The CDR3 DNA sequence: TGCAGTGCTAGGGGCTTTGGCTCTGGAAACACCATATATTTT. This gives the protein CSARGFGSGNTIYF.

In its sample, this clonotype was seen many times. The chain recombines TRBV12-3 or TRBV12-4 with TRBJ2-2; no reliable D call. The CDR3 is 13 amino acids. V lost 7 bases, J lost 4 bases, and 10 bases lay in between. The CDR3 is CASKFVVTGELFF. CDR3 DNA: TGTGCCAGCAAATTCGTCGTCACCGGGGAGCTGTTTTTT.

The chain couples TRBV7-6 to TRBJ2-7, with TRBD2 as a possible D gene (5 bases). The germline gives CDR1 SGHVS, CDR2 FNYEAQ. Trimming took off 5 bases at V and 7 bases at J, with 9 bases between the two ends. This CDR3 is built from 11 residues. The CDR3 region is CASSEGWEQYF. The CDR3 DNA sequence: TGTGCCAGCAGCGAGGGATGGGAGCAGTACTTC.

A word on this clonotype: A much larger clone differs by one base, so this may be a read error. This chain joins TRBV9 and TRBJ2-5; D is undetermined. The CDR3 has 15 residues. Per germline, CDR1 SGDLS and CDR2 YYNGEE. The V end was cut by 7 bases, the J end by 5 bases, with 21 bases between. In nucleotides, the CDR3 is TGTGCCAGCTCACGCGGTCAGGTGACGATGGAGACCCAGTACTTC. It is translated as CASSRGQVTMETQYF.

The chain employs TRBV20-1 and TRBJ2-5, with 16 nucleotides matching TRBD2. Trimming removed 6 bases from V and 5 bases from J; junction bases left unmatched: 9. Germline loops: CDR1 DFQATT, CDR2 SNEGSKA (reference sequence). CDR3 length equals 16 residues. The CDR3 DNA is TGCAGTGCGCCGGGACTAGCGGGAGGGCCTCGGGAGACCCAGTACTTC. Protein sequence: CSAPGLAGGPRETQYF.

The genes are TRBV2 and TRBJ2-7; D may be TRBD1 (6 bases). Germline loops: CDR1 SNHLY, CDR2 FYNNEI. The V end lost 8 bases, the J end lost 0 bases, and 17 bases lay between the germline ends. This CDR3 is 15 amino acids long. Here the CDR3 DNA reads TGTGCCAGCCGAGCACCGGGACATTCCTCCTACGAGCAGTACTTC. It specifies CASRAPGHSSYEQYF.

This clonotype was detected many times. This rearrangement joins TRBV27 to TRBJ1-1, with TRBD1 as a possible D gene (5 bases). Trimming shortened V by 5 bases and J by 5 bases, and 12 bases separated the two germline ends. The CDR3 is made up of 13 amino acids. The germline V gene encodes CDR1 MNHEY and CDR2 SMNVEV (reference sequence). CDR3 residues: CASSPGWGTEAFF. The CDR3 nucleotides read TGTGCCAGCAGTCCTGGATGGGGGACTGAAGCTTTCTTT.

The sample holds many counts of this clonotype. V is TRBV11-2 and J is TRBJ2-7; 7 bases align to TRBD2. The CDR3 has 15 residues. The trim removed 1 base at V and 6 bases at J, leaving 9 bases unmatched. The germline V gene has CDR1 SGHAT and CDR2 FQNNGV. The CDR3 sequence: CASSLGVAGAREQYF. CDR3 nucleotide sequence: TGTGCCAGCAGCTTAGGGGTGGCGGGAGCCCGCGAGCAGTACTTC.

This sequence joins TRBV20-1 and TRBJ2-7, with 9 bases identical to TRBD2. V lost 5 bases to trimming and J lost 1 base; unmatched junction nucleotides: 6. Per the germline V gene, CDR1 is DFQATT and CDR2 is SNEGSKA (reference sequence). CDR3 length equals 14 residues. In nucleotides, the CDR3 is TGCAGTGCTGGGGCGGGGGGGCGTTCCTACGAGCAGTACTTC. As protein: CSAGAGGRSYEQYF.